The subject of this entry is one T cell receptor beta chain. Its antigen is unidentified. Libraries for TCRalpha and TCRbeta carried sample barcodes and unique molecular identifiers via 5'RACE. TCRdb analysed the 5' RACE reads with MiXCR anew, one entry per CDR3 protein. The sample records hundreds of thousands of distinct CDR3 sequences, roughly 8.2% being singletons. Between the trimmed V and J ends, which lost 6 bases and 0 bases, there was a span of 18 bases. CDR3 length equals 16 residues. CDR1 is SGHDT, CDR2 YYEEEE, per germline. The data are from a study of T-cell memory formation after mild COVID-19. Study results and caveats: Pre-infection memory contained some responding clones, which suggested that cross-reactive memory had joined. Day 37-peaking second-wave clones had unconfirmed SARS-CoV-2 specificity. Clones which contracted sat mainly in CM and EM if CD4+, and in EMRA if CD8+.

The sequenced sample was PBMCs or a T cell subset sorted from them (not recorded which). This chain connects TRBV5-6 to TRBJ1-1; D call uncertain. The clonotype was recovered from a man aged 18-30 years who had mild COVID-19 (a few samples of this study predate the infection). Cell type and time point are not known. CDR3 residues: CASISRFDTVNTEAFF. CDR3 nucleotide sequence: TGTGCCAGCATTTCGAGATTTGACACCGTGAACACTGAAGCTTTCTTT. The whole variable domain, filled in from reference TRBV5-6 and TRBJ1-1, reads DAGVTQSPTHLIKTRGQQVTLRCSPKSGHDTVSWYQQALGQGPQFIFQYYEEEERQRGNFPDRFSGHQFPNYSSELNVNALLLGDSALYLCASISRFDTVNTEAFFGQGTRLTVV.